This TCR beta chain was identified during a study of CXCR3-negative and CXCR3-positive naive CD8 T cells. Researchers prepared the TRB cDNA libraries using 5' RACE with UMI labels. TCRdb reworked the 5' RACE reads into one entry per CDR3 protein, no DNA. The sample totals about 150,000 distinct CDR3 sequences; its top ten clones hold less than 0.55%. Of note for this clonotype: Antigen unknown.

Study results and caveats: In both naive subsets diversity was comparably high, whereas memory CD8+ cells showed much lower diversity. Naive cells with CXCR3 showed TRB CDR3s that were more hydrophobic than those in CXCR3-negative naive cells. Whereas memory cells differed, naive CXCR3-negative and CXCR3-positive cells shared similar TRBV-TRBJ usage.

This CDR3 is built from 16 residues. Per the germline V gene, CDR1 is ENHRY and CDR2 is SYGVKD. V and J are TRBV10-3 and TRBJ2-2; TCRdb indicates TRBD2, and absent DNA this call remains unverified. Sequencing input: naive CXCR3+ CD8+ T cells from blood. As to subset: CD45RO-CCR7+CD27+CD95- naive CD8+ T cells expressing CXCR3 (TNR3+). The TCR was taken from a human donor in good health. Some clones in this sample may be carry-over from other donors' samples. The CDR3: CAIKESGGFNTGELFF.